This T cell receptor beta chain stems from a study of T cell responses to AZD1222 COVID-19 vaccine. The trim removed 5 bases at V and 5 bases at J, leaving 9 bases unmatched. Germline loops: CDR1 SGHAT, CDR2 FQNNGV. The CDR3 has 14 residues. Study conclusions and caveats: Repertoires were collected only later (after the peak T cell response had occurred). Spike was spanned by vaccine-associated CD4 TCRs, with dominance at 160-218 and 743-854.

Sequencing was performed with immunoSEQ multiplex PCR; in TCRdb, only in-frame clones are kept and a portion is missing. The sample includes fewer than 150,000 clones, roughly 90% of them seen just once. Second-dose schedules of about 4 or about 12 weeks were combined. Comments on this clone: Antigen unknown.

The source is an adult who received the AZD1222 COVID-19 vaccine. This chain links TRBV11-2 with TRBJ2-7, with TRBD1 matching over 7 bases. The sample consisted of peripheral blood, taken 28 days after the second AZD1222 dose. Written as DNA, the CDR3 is TGTGCCAGCAGCCAACCACAGGGGATCAACGAGCAGTACTTC. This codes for CASSQPQGINEQYF.